The clone carrying this TCR beta chain was found many times. This entry comes from a study of read filtering for tumor transcriptome and immune sequencing. Across the whole study: Mean patient age was approximately 66 years, range about 45 to 90; 16 to 20 male, over twelve female. By R-ISS, stages I, II and III held about 8, 15 and 7 patients. RNA-seq yielded only about 85 to 1273 TCR reads, IR-seq about 3.5 to 11 million.

Germline CDR1 and CDR2: LGHDT and YNNKEL (reference sequence). This CDR3 region has 16 residues. The V and J ends lost 1 base and 0 bases respectively, with 10 bases between them. Molecular barcoded adaptors covering alpha/delta and beta/gamma chains were used on approximately 400 ng RNA. TCRdb redid the calling of the reads with MiXCR, one entry per CDR3 protein. The table records about 130,000 distinct CDR3 sequences, approximately 13% of them present only once. This chain connects TRBV3-1 to TRBJ2-4; D uncertain. The specimen was a population of CD138-negative cells sorted from bone marrow. The origin of this receptor is a donor over 35 with multiple myeloma. This CDR3 is CASSQVSGQAKNIQYF. The CDR3 DNA reads as TGTGCCAGCAGCCAAGTCTCCGGGCAAGCCAAAAACATTCAGTACTTC. Full variable domain (missing parts from reference TRBV3-1 and TRBJ2-4): DTAVSQTPKYLVTQMGNDKSIKCEQNLGHDTMYWYKQDSKKFLKIMFSYNNKELIINETVPNRFSPKSPDKAHLNLHINSLELGDSAVYFCASSQVSGQAKNIQYFGAGTRLSVL.